The rows below give T cell receptor beta chains drawn from one sample of a study of blood T cell repertoires in COVID-19. Clones were read by immunoSEQ multiplex PCR, and TCRdb kept only the in-frame ones, dropping some. Of around 63,000 clones in the sample, approximately 88% are singletons; the top ten hold around 16%. The sequencing input was peripheral blood. These receptors all come from a man in his fifties or sixties with COVID-19, enrolled during active disease. Each CDR3 is given with its conserved first and last residue. A D gene is named only where the DNA matches it firmly.

V gene	J gene	D gene	CDR3 protein	CDR3 DNA
TRBV2	TRBJ1-3	TRBD1	CASSRDSPSGNTIYF	TGTGCCAGCAGTAGGGACAGCCCCTCTGGAAACACCATATATTTT
TRBV6-5	TRBJ1-3	NA	CASSYGASGAGNTIYF	TGTGCCAGCAGTTACGGGGCCTCAGGGGCTGGAAACACCATATATTTT
TRBV20-1	TRBJ1-2	NA	CSASPEGYDYGYTF	TGCAGTGCTAGTCCGGAGGGATATGACTATGGCTACACCTTC
TRBV6-5	TRBJ1-2	NA	CASSTQAYGYTF	TGTGCCAGCAGCACCCAGGCATACGGCTACACCTTC
TRBV5-1	TRBJ2-5	TRBD2	CASSLLGGGNQETQYF	TGCGCCAGCAGCTTGCTAGGCGGGGGGAACCAAGAGACCCAGTACTTC
TRBV6-1	TRBJ1-4	TRBD1	CASSEALTGGNEKLFF	TGTGCCAGCAGTGAAGCCTTGACAGGGGGCAATGAAAAACTGTTTTTT
TRBV6-5	TRBJ1-5	TRBD1	CASCPGQGMTRPQHF	TGTGCCAGTTGTCCGGGACAGGGGATGACTAGGCCCCAGCATTTT
TRBV25-1	TRBJ1-2	TRBD1	CASSETGQGGGYTF	TGTGCCAGCAGTGAAACGGGACAGGGGGGTGGCTACACCTTC
TRBV2	TRBJ1-5	NA	CASSERLIQPQHF	TGTGCCAGCAGTGAAAGACTTATTCAGCCCCAGCATTTT
TRBV18	TRBJ1-5	TRBD1	CASSPPGQGLNSNQPQHF	TGTGCCAGCTCACCACCGGGACAGGGGTTAAATAGCAATCAGCCCCAGCATTTT